This TCR beta chain is drawn from a study of control samples from healthy donors and cancer patients. The table came from immunoSEQ multiplex PCR; TCRdb's copy has only in-frame clones and leaves some out. The table includes 60,000 to 75,000 clones, approximately 90% detected once. The CDR3 covers 11 residues. CDR1 is SGHTA and CDR2 is FQGNSA in the germline V gene. V dropped 2 bases and J dropped 5 bases, with 3 bases sitting between them. What was sequenced was PBMCs. The source is a man in his sixties with colorectal cancer. The chain has TRBV7-2 and TRBJ2-5, with D uncertain. The CDR3 protein is CASSLYETQYF. CDR3 bases: TGTGCCAGCAGCTTATACGAGACCCAGTACTTC.